This entry lists 19 T cell receptor beta chains sequenced from one sample in a study of cytomegalovirus exposure and HLA in healthy donors. It was with 60 Vbeta and 13 Jbeta primers that the PCR ran. Using immunoSEQ multiplex PCR, the repertoire was profiled, and TCRdb retains in-frame clones only, with some absent. The table includes 250,000 to 350,000 clones, roughly 88% detected once. Sequenced material: PBMCs. Receptors originate from a man aged 35 to 55 in good health and CMV-seropositive.

The genes are TRBV28 and TRBJ2-7; 9 bases line up with TRBD1. Germline V gene data show CDR1 as MDHEN and CDR2 as SYDVKM. This CDR3 has 16 residues. With 6 bases clipped from V and 0 bases from J, the junction kept 9 bases outside the gene matches. CDR3 loop: CASSPGQGRTSYEQYF. The CDR3 coding sequence is TGTGCCAGCAGCCCGGGACAGGGTCGGACCTCCTACGAGCAGTACTTC.

V usage is TRBV19 and J usage is TRBJ1-5; the match to TRBD1 covers 7 bases. The CDR3 has 14 amino acids. Per germline, CDR1 LNHDA and CDR2 SQIVND (reference sequence). Losses at the gene ends were 4 bases for V and 2 bases for J; bases not matched to a gene: 2. Here the CDR3 reads CASSTTGGNQPQHF. The CDR3 coding sequence is TGTGCCAGTAGTACAACAGGGGGCAATCAGCCCCAGCATTTT.

A few counts support this clone. The gene calls are TRBV5-1 and TRBJ1-2; D perhaps matches TRBD1 (5 bases). Germline V gives CDR1 SGHRS, CDR2 YFSETQ. Trimming shortened V by 4 bases and J by 2 bases, and 9 bases separated the two germline ends. The CDR3 covers 13 residues. CDR3 bases: TGCGCCAGCAGCCCAGACAGCAACTATGGCTACACCTTC. Its translation is CASSPDSNYGYTF.

The J gene is TRBJ2-7, the V gene TRBV19, with no clear D. Trimming cost V 5 bases and J 2 bases, with 10 bases left between them. CDR3 length: 13 residues. Germline CDR1 LNHDA, CDR2 SQIVND (reference sequence). The CDR3 DNA reads as TGTGCCAGTAGTGAAAATGGGCCCTACGAGCAGTACTTC. Translating gives CASSENGPYEQYF. Looking up the rest from reference TRBV19 and TRBJ2-7 gives the full variable domain: DGGITQSPKYLFRKEGQNVTLSCEQNLNHDAMYWYRQDPGQGLRLIYYSQIVNDFQKGDIAEGYSVSREKKESFPLTVTSAQKNPTAFYLCASSENGPYEQYFGPGTRLTVT.

Regarding this clone: Other DNA sequences in the same sample also yield this CDR3. This rearrangement joins TRBV27 to TRBJ2-1; 11 bases are a match to TRBD2. CDR1 MNHEY and CDR2 SMNVEV come from the germline V gene (reference sequence). J gave up 4 bases and V 4 bases, and 3 bases lay outside the gene matches. The CDR3 consists of 15 residues. The CDR3 nucleotides read TGTGCCAGCAGTTCCGGGACTAGCGGTTACAATGAGCAGTTCTTC. Protein: CASSSGTSGYNEQFF.

The chain carries TRBV28 and TRBJ2-6, with TRBD1 identical over 10 bases. Per the germline V gene, CDR1 is MDHEN and CDR2 is SYDVKM. This CDR3 spans 19 amino acids. Germline trimming cut 3 bases from V and 3 bases from J; bases unmatched to any gene: 11. The CDR3 region is CASSFLTGGVMRGANVLTF. The CDR3 region has the DNA TGTGCCAGCAGTTTTCTGACAGGGGGCGTAATGCGTGGGGCCAACGTCCTGACTTTC.

This chain links TRBV27 with TRBJ2-7, with D possibly being TRBD1 (6 bases). Germline V lookup: CDR1 MNHEY, CDR2 SMNVEV (reference sequence). There are 13 residues in the CDR3. Trimming took 4 bases from V and 7 from J, leaving 14 bases between them. CDR3 loop: CASSSTGYGEQYF. The CDR3 bases are TGTGCCAGCAGTTCTACAGGGTATGGGGAGCAGTACTTC.

The V gene is TRBV18, the J gene TRBJ2-5, with TRBD2 matching over 10 bases. Losses at the gene ends were 2 bases for V and 0 bases for J; bases not matched to a gene: 3. Germline CDR1 is KGHSH and CDR2 is LQKENI. This CDR3 spans 16 amino acids. Written as DNA, the CDR3 is TGTGCCAGCTCACCAAAAACTAGCGGGGACCAAGAGACCCAGTACTTC. As protein: CASSPKTSGDQETQYF.

The V and J genes are TRBV5-4 and TRBJ1-1, with a weak D call TRBD1 (6 bases). Germline assignment: CDR1 SGHNT and CDR2 YYREEE (reference sequence). V dropped 1 base and J dropped 5 bases, with 15 bases sitting between them. This CDR3 spans 15 amino acids. The CDR3 loop is CASSLSTQGWTEAFF. The CDR3 DNA reads TGTGCCAGCAGCTTGTCGACACAGGGCTGGACTGAAGCTTTCTTT. Complete variable domain (other parts from reference TRBV5-4 and TRBJ1-1): ETGVTQSPTHLIKTRGQQVTLRCSSQSGHNTVSWYQQALGQGPQFIFQYYREEENGRGNFPPRFSGLQFPNYSSELNVNALELDDSALYLCASSLSTQGWTEAFFGQGTRLTVV.

The genes are TRBV11-3 and TRBJ2-3; D not resolved. The V and J ends lost 5 bases and 1 base respectively, with 4 bases between them. The germline V gene has CDR1 SGHNT and CDR2 YENEEA. The CDR3 runs 12 residues. The CDR3 coding sequence is TGTGCCAGCAGCCCCGGCACAGATACGCAGTATTTT. Translating it yields CASSPGTDTQYF.

V is TRBV28 and J is TRBJ1-2, with 10 bases fitting TRBD1. Germline CDR1 and CDR2: MDHEN and SYDVKM. V gave up 6 bases and J gave up 4 bases; unmatched junction bases: 8. The CDR3 contains 15 residues. The chain's CDR3 is CASSTPGQGSYGYTF. The CDR3 DNA reads TGTGCCAGCAGCACCCCGGGACAGGGGAGCTATGGCTACACCTTC.

V and J are TRBV6-5 and TRBJ2-7; TRBD1 aligns across 7 bases. V shed 6 bases, J shed 1 base, and the junction held 6 bases outside the gene matches. Germline V gene lookup returns CDR1 MNHEY and CDR2 SVGAGI. The CDR3 totals 14 residues. The CDR3 DNA reads as TGTGCCAGCAGCCCCGGGACAGCTTCCTACGAGCAGTACTTC. As protein: CASSPGTASYEQYF.

This chain links TRBV6-6 with TRBJ2-7; 8 nucleotides agree with TRBD2. The CDR3 loop spans 15 amino acids. V dropped 6 bases and J dropped 2; count of bases not matched to a gene: 9. Germline loops: CDR1 MNHNY, CDR2 SVGAGI (reference sequence). CDR3 nucleotide sequence: TGTGCCAGCAGAAACATAGCGGGAATTGCCTACGAGCAGTACTTC. As protein: CASRNIAGIAYEQYF.

V is TRBV4-1 and J is TRBJ2-2; no reliable D call. Trimming removed 4 bases at V and 6 bases at J, with 12 bases between. The CDR3 sequence is 14 residues long. Germline V gene sequence: CDR1 MGHRA, CDR2 YSYEKL. Here the CDR3 DNA reads TGCGCCAGCAGCCGCAGGTTCGATGCCGGGGAGCTGTTTTTT. Residues: CASSRRFDAGELFF.

V is TRBV6-1 and J is TRBJ2-7, with TRBD1 matching 7 bases. The CDR3 contains 13 residues. The germline CDR1 and CDR2 sequences are MNHNS and SASEGT. The V and J ends lost 6 bases and 3 bases, in that order; junction bases with no gene match: 5. The CDR3 DNA reads TGTGCCAGCAGCGGACAGGTCCGCTACGAGCAGTACTTC. Residues: CASSGQVRYEQYF.

The CDR3 here is CSVGGGTGSPEAYEQYF. The CDR3 bases are TGCAGCGTTGGGGGTGGGACAGGTTCACCAGAAGCCTACGAGCAGTACTTC. V usage is TRBV29-1 and J usage is TRBJ2-7; 8 nucleotides line up with TRBD1. Per germline, CDR1 SQVTM and CDR2 ANQGSEA. The CDR3 extends over 17 amino acids. Losses at the gene ends were 4 bases for V and 2 bases for J; bases not matched to a gene: 16.

The chain has TRBV5-1 and TRBJ2-1; 13 nucleotides agree with TRBD2. The CDR3 consists of 13 residues. Germline V gene data show CDR1 as SGHRS and CDR2 as YFSETQ. Losses at the gene ends were 7 bases for V and 7 bases for J; bases not matched to a gene: 2. CDR3 protein: CASGTSGTNEQFF. The CDR3, as DNA: TGCGCCAGCGGGACTAGCGGGACTAATGAGCAGTTCTTC.

Regarding this clone: Other DNA sequences from this sample encode an identical CDR3 as well. This rearrangement joins TRBV7-2 to TRBJ2-7; 11 bases fit TRBD2. This CDR3 contains 16 residues. Germline V CDR1 and CDR2: SGHTA, FQGNSA. Trimming took 2 bases from V and 5 from J; bases not matched to a gene: 8. The CDR3 region is CASSLLRLAGSHEQYF. In DNA, the CDR3 is TGTGCCAGCAGCTTACTTCGACTAGCGGGGTCTCACGAGCAGTACTTC.

This clone appeared a single time. The chain employs TRBV28 and TRBJ1-5; no firm D call. CDR3 length equals 14 residues. Germline-derived CDR1 and CDR2 are MDHEN and SYDVKM. Trimming left V 0 bases short and J 5 bases short, with 8 bases between. CDR3 bases: TGTGCCAGCAGTTTATGGGGCGGGGATCAGCCCCAGCATTTT. Amino acid sequence: CASSLWGGDQPQHF.